This T cell receptor beta chain was sequenced for a study of blood T cell repertoires in COVID-19. As for the study in general: Material from acute and convalescent COVID-19 was sourced from the United States, Italy and Spain. PBMCs, B-cell-depleted T cells, or T cells were the source of the cDNA or gDNA that made up the material.

Germline V CDR1 and CDR2: LGHNA, YNFKEQ. Unmatched junction bases numbered 4, after V lost 0 bases and J lost 6 bases. CDR3 length: 16 amino acids. In the source study's methods: Quantification of nucleated cells was approximated via reference gene primer amplification. The table came from immunoSEQ multiplex PCR; TCRdb's copy has only in-frame clones and leaves some out. V, J and clone size reflect that table, while D and trimming were determined from the DNA. The sample has 140,000 to 150,000 clones; roughly 80% are singletons. This sequence was found in a human donor in a cohort sampled during active COVID-19. The material sequenced was peripheral blood. The gene calls are TRBV4-2 and TRBJ1-6; TRBD1 agrees at 8 bases. CDR3 nucleotides: TGTGCCAGCAGCCAAGATACGGGACAGGTTAATTCACCCCTCCACTTT. Its translation is CASSQDTGQVNSPLHF.